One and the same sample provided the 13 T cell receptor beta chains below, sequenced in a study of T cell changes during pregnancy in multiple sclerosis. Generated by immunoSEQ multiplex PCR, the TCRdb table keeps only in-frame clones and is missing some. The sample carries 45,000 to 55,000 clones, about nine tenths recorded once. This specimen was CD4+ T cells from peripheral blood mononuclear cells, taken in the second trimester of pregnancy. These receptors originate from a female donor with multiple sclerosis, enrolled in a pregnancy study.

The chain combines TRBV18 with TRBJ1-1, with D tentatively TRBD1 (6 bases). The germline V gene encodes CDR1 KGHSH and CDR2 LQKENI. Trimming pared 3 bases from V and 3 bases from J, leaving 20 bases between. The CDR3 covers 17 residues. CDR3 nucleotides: TGTGCCAGCTCACCGGGAGGGACAAACTTTGATGACACTGAAGCTTTCTTT. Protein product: CASSPGGTNFDDTEAFF.

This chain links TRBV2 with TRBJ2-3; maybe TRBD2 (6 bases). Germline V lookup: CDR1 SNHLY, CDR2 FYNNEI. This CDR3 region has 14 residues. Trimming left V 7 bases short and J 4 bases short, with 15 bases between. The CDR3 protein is CASIVQRVADTQYF. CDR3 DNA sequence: TGTGCCAGCATCGTCCAGCGGGTGGCAGATACGCAGTATTTT.

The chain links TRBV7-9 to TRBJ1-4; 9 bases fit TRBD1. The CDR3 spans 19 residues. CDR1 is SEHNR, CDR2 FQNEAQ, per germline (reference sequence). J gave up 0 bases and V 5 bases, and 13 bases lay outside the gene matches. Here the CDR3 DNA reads TGTGCCAGCAGCCCTTCCCCGGGACAGGGAGGGGCAACTAATGAAAAACTGTTTTTT. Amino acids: CASSPSPGQGGATNEKLFF.

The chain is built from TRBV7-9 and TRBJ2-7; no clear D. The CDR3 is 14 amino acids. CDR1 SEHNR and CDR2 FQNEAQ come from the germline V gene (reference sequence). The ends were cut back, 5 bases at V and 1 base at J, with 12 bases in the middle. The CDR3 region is CASSPRFLSYEQYF. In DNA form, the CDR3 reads TGTGCCAGCAGCCCCAGGTTCTTATCCTACGAGCAGTACTTC.

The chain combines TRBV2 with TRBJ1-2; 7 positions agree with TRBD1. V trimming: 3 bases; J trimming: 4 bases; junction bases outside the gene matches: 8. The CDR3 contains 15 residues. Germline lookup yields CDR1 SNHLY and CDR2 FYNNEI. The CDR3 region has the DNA TGTGCCAGCAGTGAGGACCTAGCAGGGGGCTATGGCTACACCTTC. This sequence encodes CASSEDLAGGYGYTF. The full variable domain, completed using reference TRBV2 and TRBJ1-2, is EPEVTQTPSHQVTQMGQEVILRCVPISNHLYFYWYRQILGQKVEFLVSFYNNEISEKSEIFDDQFSVERPDGSNFTLKIRSTKLEDSAMYFCASSEDLAGGYGYTFGSGTRLTVV.

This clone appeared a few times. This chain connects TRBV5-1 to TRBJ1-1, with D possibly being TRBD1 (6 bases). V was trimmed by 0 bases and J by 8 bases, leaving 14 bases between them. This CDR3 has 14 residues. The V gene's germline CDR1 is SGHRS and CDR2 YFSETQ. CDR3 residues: CASSLDREGTEAFF. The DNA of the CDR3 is TGCGCCAGCAGCTTGGACAGGGAGGGCACAGAAGCTTTCTTT.

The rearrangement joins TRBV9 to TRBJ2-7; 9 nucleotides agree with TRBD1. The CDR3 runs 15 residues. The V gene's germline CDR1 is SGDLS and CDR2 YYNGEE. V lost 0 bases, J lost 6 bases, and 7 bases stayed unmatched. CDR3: CASSVDVTGGGEQYF. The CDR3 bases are TGTGCCAGCAGCGTAGATGTGACAGGGGGAGGCGAGCAGTACTTC.

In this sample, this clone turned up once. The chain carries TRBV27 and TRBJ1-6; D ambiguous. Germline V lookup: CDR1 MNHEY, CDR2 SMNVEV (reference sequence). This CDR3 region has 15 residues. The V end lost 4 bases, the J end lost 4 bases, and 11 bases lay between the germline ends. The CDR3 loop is CASSSAQTYNSPLHF. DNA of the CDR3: TGTGCCAGCAGTTCGGCACAGACGTATAATTCACCCCTCCACTTT.

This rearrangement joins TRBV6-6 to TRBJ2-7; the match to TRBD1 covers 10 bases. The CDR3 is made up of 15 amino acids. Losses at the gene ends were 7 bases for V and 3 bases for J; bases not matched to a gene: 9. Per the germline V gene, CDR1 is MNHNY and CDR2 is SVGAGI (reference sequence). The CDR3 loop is CASNEPGQGFYEQYF. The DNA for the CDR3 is TGTGCCAGCAACGAACCGGGACAGGGGTTCTACGAGCAGTACTTC.

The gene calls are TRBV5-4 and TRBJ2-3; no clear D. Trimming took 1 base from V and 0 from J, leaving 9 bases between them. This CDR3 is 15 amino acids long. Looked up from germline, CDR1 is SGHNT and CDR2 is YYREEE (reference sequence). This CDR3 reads CASSLSTESTDTQYF. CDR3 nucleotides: TGTGCCAGCAGCTTGAGTACAGAGAGCACAGATACGCAGTATTTT.

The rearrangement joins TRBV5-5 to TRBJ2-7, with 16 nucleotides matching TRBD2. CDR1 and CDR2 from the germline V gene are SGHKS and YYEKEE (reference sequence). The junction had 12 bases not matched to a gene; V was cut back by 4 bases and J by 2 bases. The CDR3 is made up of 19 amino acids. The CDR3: CASSLGLAGGYATPYEQYF. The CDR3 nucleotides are TGTGCCAGCAGCCTGGGACTAGCGGGAGGGTACGCCACCCCCTACGAGCAGTACTTC.

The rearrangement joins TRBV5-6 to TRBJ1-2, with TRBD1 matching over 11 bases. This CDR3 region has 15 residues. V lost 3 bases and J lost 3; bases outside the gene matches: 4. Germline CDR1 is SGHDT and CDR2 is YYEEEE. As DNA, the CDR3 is TGTGCCAGCAGCTCGGGGACAGGGGGGTACTATGGCTACACCTTC. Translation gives CASSSGTGGYYGYTF.

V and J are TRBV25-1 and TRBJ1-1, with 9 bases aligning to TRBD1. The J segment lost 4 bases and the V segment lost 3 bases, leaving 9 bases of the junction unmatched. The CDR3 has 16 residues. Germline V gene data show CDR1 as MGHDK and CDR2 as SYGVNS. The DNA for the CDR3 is TGTGCCAGCAGTGAGATCGAACGGACAGGGGCCACTGAAGCTTTCTTT. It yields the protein CASSEIERTGATEAFF.